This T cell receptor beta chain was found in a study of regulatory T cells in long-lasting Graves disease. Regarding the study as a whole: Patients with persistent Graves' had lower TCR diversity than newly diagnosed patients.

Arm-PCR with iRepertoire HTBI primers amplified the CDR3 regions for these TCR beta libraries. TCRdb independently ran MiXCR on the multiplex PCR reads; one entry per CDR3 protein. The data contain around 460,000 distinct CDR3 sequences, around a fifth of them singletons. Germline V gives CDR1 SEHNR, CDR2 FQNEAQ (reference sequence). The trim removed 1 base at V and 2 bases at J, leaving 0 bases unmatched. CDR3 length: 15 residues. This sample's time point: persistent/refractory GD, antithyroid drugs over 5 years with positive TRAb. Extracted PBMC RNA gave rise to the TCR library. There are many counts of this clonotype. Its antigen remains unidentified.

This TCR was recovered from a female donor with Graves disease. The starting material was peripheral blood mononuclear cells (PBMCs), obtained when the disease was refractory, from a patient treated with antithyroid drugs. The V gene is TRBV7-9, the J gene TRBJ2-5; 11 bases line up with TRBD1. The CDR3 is CASSLGDRGQETQYF. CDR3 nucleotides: TGTGCCAGCAGCTTAGGGGACAGGGGGCAAGAGACCCAGTACTTC.